This T cell receptor beta chain was sequenced in a study of blood T cell repertoires in COVID-19. This CDR3 has 13 residues. The germline CDR1 and CDR2 sequences are SGHTA and FQGNSA. V lost 3 bases, J lost 6 bases, and 10 bases lay in between. Profiled with immunoSEQ multiplex PCR; TCRdb holds only in-frame clones, not every one. This table holds about 300,000 clones, around 90% found once. Participants spanned ages roughly 18 to 95 years and resided in 20 to 30 US areas. Recovered participants had two consecutive negative NP/OP PCR tests, healthcare professional clearance, or symptom resolution. The chain uses TRBV7-2 and TRBJ2-3; D is uncertain. The sample was PBMCs or T cells enriched from blood (not recorded which). The TCR sequence derives from a woman in her twenties or thirties who had recovered from COVID-19. CDR3 protein: CASSFQLPDTQYF. The CDR3 DNA reads TGTGCCAGCAGCTTCCAACTACCCGATACGCAGTATTTT. Together with reference TRBV7-2 and TRBJ2-3, the CDR3 gives the full variable domain: GAGVSQSPSNKVTEKGKDVELRCDPISGHTALYWYRQSLGQGLEFLIYFQGNSAPDKSGLPSDRFSAERTGGSVSTLTIQRTQQEDSAVYLCASSFQLPDTQYFGPGTRLTVL.